The sequence of this T cell receptor (beta chain) was determined in a study of T-cell memory formation after mild COVID-19. CDR1 and CDR2 from the germline V gene are MNHEY and SMNVEV (reference sequence). The CDR3 has 14 amino acids. Deletions cut 7 bases from V and 2 bases from J, with 13 bases between. Study conclusions and caveats: While clones contracting from day 15 to 85 were balanced between CD4 and CD8, later expanders leaned CD4+.

This clonotype was detected a few times. What it binds is not known. Via MiXCR, TCRdb re-called the 5' RACE reads, giving one row per CDR3 protein. The sample has some 450,000 distinct CDR3 sequences, about a sixth seen once. The clonotype comes from a man aged 18 to 30 who had mild COVID-19 (a few samples of this study predate the infection). Cell type and time point are not known. The V and J genes are TRBV27 and TRBJ2-3, with D perhaps TRBD1 or TRBD2 (5 bases each). Sequenced input: PBMCs or a T cell subset sorted from them (not recorded which). The CDR3 sequence: CASTWGPHTDTQYF. CDR3 DNA sequence: TGTGCCAGCACGTGGGGACCACACACAGATACGCAGTATTTT.